This TCR beta chain emerged from a study of brain T cells in children with intractable seizures (dated by TCRdb to about 2021). For the study in its entirety: Resected brain tissue from more than 40 pediatric epilepsy surgery cases was first screened for immune gene transcripts using a NanoString immunology panel. Among the roughly 12 selected surgery cases, eight also had pre-surgery blood sequenced, leaving four with brain tissue only.

The CDR3 measures 13 amino acids from cysteine to phenylalanine. CDR3 DNA is the only sequence kept; it has 39 bases, read in frame from the first base. CDR1 and CDR2, looked up from the germline V gene (reference sequence), are SEHNR and FQNEAQ. A distance of 16 bases separates the germline ends of V and J, which lose 3 bases and 16 bases respectively. The immunoSEQ assay was applied to genomic DNA to generate the TCR beta chain sequences. The paper's data handling went like this. CDR3 sequences not starting with the conserved framework cysteine at position 104 were manually removed. To get clonality, the normalized Shannon's Diversity Index was subtracted from one, giving values from 0 (maximal diversity) to 1 (oligoclonal). Chi-squared comparison-of-proportions tests assessed whether the same CDR3 differed in frequency between samples, such as brain versus blood. Public clonotypes were identified by searching immuneACCESS, and similarity to known antiviral clonotypes was assessed with the VDJdb browser. TCRdb's version of the immuneACCESS table is confined to in-frame rearrangements and falls short of the full clone set. An unresolved V gene accounts for under half of the shortfall where checked; the remainder is of unknown origin. V, J and clone size were drawn from that table, and D and trimming were deduced from the DNA. This sample gives 340,000 or so clones in total; over 90% of them show up just once. The ten largest clones add up to under 7% of the sample.

Study-level results and caveats: Because sequencing depth differed between pre- and post-surgery blood, the absence of clones from the pre-surgery sample may reflect undersampling. Viral specificity was inferred solely from CDR3 sequence similarity, and the HCMV serostatus of the patients was not known.

About this clone: Its antigen is still unknown. No much larger clonotype is one base removed from it; base qualities were not supplied.

The sample's time point, from its label and the paper: blood from clinic visit 5 months post-surgery; TSC patient then seizure free. The surgery cases that showed the highest brain T cell transcript signatures were chosen for TCR beta chain sequencing of brain tissue, and of blood when it was available. Patients had been treated with at least one anti-epileptic drug before surgery. The TCR-sequenced patients were children whose drug-resistant epilepsy was caused by tuberous sclerosis complex, focal cortical dysplasia, Rasmussen encephalitis or hemimegalencephaly. Bulk genomic DNA was extracted from unsorted brain tissue and whole blood with the Monarch genomic DNA purification kit.

The sample here was peripheral blood, taken more than 4 months after surgery. The receptor chain draws on TRBV7-9 and TRBJ2-6; the D gene is perhaps TRBD1, from 6 matching bases. This TCR was sampled from a boy younger than two with tuberous sclerosis and intractable seizures. The CDR3: CASSFNRASPLTF. Read as DNA, the sequence is TGTGCCAGCAGCTTCAACAGGGCCTCACCACTGACTTTC.